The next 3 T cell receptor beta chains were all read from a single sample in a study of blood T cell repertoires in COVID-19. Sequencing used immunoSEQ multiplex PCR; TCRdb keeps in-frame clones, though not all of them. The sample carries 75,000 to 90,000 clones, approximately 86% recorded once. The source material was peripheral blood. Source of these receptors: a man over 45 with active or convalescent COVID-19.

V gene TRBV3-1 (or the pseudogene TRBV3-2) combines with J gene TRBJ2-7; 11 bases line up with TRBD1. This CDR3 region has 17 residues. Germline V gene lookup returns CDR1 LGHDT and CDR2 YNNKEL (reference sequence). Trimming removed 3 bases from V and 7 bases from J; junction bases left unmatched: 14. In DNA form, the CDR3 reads TGTGCCAGCAGCCAGCAAAAGATGGACAGGGGGCAGCGGGAGCAGTACGTC. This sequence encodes CASSQQKMDRGQREQYV.

The CDR3 bases are TGTGCCAGCAGCCCCCGGACAGCAACTAATGAAAAACTGTTTTTT. This sequence encodes CASSPRTATNEKLFF. The chain employs TRBV11-2 and TRBJ1-4; D is possibly TRBD1 (6 bases). Germline lookup yields CDR1 SGHAT and CDR2 FQNNGV. V dropped 5 bases and J dropped 0 bases, with 10 bases sitting between them. The CDR3 has 15 residues.

CDR3 bases: TGTGCCATCAGTGTTCAGGAATCGGCGAACACAGATACGCAGTATTTT. Amino acid sequence: CAISVQESANTDTQYF. The rearrangement links TRBV10-3 to TRBJ2-3; D uncertain. The germline V gene encodes CDR1 ENHRY and CDR2 SYGVKD. Trimming cost V 4 bases and J 2 bases, with 16 bases left between them. This CDR3 has 16 amino acids.